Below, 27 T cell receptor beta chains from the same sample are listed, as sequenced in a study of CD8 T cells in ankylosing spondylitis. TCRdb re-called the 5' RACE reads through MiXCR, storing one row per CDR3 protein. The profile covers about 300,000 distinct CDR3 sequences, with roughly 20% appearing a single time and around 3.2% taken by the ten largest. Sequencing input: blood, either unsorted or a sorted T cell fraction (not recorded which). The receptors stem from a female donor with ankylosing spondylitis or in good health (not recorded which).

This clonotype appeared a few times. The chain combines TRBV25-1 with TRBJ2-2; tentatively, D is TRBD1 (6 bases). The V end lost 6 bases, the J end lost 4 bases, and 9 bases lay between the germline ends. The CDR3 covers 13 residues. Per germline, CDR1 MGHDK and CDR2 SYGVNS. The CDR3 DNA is TGTGCCAGCAGGCCACAGGGCACCGGGGAGCTGTTTTTT. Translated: CASRPQGTGELFF.

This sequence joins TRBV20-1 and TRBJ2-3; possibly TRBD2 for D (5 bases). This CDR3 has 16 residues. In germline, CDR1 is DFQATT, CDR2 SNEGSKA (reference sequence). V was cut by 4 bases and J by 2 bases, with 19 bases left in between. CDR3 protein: CSATHPRTDYTDTQYF. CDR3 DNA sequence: TGCAGTGCTACACATCCGAGGACTGATTACACAGATACGCAGTATTTT.

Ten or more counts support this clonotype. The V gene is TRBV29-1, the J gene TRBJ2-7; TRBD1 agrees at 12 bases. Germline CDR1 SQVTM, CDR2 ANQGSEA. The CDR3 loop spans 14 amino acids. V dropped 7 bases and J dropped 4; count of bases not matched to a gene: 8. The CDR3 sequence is CSASGTGGFYEQYF. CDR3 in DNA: TGCAGCGCCTCCGGGACAGGGGGCTTTTACGAGCAGTACTTC.

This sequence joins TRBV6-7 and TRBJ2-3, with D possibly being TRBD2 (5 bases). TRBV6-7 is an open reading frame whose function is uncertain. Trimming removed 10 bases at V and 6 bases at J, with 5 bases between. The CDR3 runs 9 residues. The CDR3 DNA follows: TGTGCCACGGGGGATACGCAGTATTTT. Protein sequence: CATGDTQYF.

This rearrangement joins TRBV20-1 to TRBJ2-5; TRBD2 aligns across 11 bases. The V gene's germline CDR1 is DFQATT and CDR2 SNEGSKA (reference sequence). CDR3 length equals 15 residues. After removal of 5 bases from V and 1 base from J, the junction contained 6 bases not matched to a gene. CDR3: CSARTSGSFQETQYF. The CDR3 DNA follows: TGCAGTGCTCGTACTAGCGGGAGTTTCCAAGAGACCCAGTACTTC.

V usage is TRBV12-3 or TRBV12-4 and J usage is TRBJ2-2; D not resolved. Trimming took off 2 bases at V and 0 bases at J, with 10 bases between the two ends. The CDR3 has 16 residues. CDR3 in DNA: TGTGCCAGCAGTTTACTCGCTACAGCGAACACCGGGGAGCTGTTTTTT. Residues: CASSLLATANTGELFF.

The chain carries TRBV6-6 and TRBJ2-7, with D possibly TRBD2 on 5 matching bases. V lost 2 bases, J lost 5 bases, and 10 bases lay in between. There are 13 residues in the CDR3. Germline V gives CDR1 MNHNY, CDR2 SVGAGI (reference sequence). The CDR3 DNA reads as TGTGCCAGCAGTTACCCCGGGGTTAACGAGCAGTACTTC. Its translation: CASSYPGVNEQYF.

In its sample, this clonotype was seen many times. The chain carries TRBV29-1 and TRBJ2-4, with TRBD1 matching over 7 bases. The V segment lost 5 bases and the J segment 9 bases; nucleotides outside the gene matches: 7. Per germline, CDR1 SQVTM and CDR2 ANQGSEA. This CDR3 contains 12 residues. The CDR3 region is CSVSRDRAIQYF. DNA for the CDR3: TGCAGCGTTTCGCGCGACAGGGCCATTCAGTACTTC.

Here the CDR3 DNA reads TGTGCCAGCAGTCCTCGCAGGGACACTGAAGCTTTCTTT. Protein: CASSPRRDTEAFF. V gene TRBV12-3 or TRBV12-4 combines with J gene TRBJ1-1; D is perhaps TRBD1 (5 bases). The CDR3 is 13 residues long. Trimming cost V 5 bases and J 3 bases, with 10 bases left between them.

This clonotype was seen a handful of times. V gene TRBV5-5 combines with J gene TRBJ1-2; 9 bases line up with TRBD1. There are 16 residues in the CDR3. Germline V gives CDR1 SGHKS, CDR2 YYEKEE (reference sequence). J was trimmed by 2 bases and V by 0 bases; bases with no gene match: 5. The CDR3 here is CASSLADRGKNYGYTF. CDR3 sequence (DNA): TGTGCCAGCAGCTTGGCGGACAGGGGAAAGAACTATGGCTACACCTTC.

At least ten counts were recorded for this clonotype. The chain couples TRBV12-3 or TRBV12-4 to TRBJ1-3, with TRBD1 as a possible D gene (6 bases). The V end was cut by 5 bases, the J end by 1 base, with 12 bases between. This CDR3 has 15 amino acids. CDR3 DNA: TGTGCCAGCAGTGATACAGGGAGATCTGGAAACACCATATATTTT. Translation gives CASSDTGRSGNTIYF.

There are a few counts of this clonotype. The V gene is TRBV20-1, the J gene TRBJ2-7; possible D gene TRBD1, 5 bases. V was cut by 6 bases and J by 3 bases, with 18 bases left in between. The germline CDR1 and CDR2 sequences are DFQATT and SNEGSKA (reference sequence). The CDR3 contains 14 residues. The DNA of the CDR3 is TGCAGTGCCCAGCCCCCAGGGAAGTTCTACGAGCAGTACTTC. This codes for CSAQPPGKFYEQYF.

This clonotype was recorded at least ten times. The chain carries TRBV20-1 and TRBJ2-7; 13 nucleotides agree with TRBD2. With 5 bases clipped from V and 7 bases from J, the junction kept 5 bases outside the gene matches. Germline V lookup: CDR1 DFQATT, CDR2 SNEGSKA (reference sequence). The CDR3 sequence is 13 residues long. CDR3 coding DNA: TGCAGTGCTCCCCCGGGACTAGCGGGGGAGCAGTACTTC. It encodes CSAPPGLAGEQYF.

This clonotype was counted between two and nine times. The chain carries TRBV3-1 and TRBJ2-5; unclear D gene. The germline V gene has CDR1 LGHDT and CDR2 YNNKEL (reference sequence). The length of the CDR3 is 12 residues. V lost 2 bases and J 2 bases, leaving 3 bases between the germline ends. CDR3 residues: CASSQSQETQYF. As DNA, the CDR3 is TGTGCCAGCAGCCAATCTCAAGAGACCCAGTACTTC.

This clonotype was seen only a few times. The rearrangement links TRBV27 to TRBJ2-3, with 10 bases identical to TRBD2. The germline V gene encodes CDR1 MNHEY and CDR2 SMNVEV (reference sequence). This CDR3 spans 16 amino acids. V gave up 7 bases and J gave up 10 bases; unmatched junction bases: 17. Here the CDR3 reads CASKPLTLAGVEAQYF. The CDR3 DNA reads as TGTGCCAGCAAGCCGCTGACCCTAGCGGGAGTCGAAGCGCAGTATTTT.

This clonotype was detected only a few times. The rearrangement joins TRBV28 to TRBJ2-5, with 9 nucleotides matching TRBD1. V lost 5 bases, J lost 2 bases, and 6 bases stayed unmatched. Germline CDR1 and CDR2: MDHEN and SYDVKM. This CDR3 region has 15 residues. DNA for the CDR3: TGTGCCAGCAGTCCCCAGACAGGGGGTCAAGAGACCCAGTACTTC. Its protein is CASSPQTGGQETQYF.

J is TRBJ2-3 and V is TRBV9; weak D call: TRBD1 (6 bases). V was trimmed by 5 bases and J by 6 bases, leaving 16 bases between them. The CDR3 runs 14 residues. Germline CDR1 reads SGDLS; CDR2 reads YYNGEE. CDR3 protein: CASSVNNRADTQYF. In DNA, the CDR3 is TGTGCCAGCAGTGTAAATAACAGGGCCGATACGCAGTATTTT.

The CDR3 is CASSFRKLYGYTF. The CDR3 DNA reads TGTGCCAGCAGTTTTAGGAAGCTATATGGCTACACCTTC. V gene TRBV12-3 or TRBV12-4 combines with J gene TRBJ1-2; no definite D call. The V end was cut by 3 bases, the J end by 5 bases, with 10 bases between. The CDR3 has 13 amino acids.

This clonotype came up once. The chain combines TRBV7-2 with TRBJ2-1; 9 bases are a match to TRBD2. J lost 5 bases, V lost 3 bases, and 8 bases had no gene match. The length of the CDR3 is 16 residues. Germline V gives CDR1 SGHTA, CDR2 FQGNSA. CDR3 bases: TGTGCCAGCAGCTTTAGCGGGAGTCAGTCCCACAATGAGCAGTTCTTC. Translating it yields CASSFSGSQSHNEQFF.

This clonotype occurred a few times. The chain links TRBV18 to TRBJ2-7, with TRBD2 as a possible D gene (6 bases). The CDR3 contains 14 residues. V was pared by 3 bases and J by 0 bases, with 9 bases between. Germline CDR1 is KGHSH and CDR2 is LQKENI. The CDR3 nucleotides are TGTGCCAGCTCACCCCGTAGCGGCTCCTACGAGCAGTACTTC. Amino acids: CASSPRSGSYEQYF.

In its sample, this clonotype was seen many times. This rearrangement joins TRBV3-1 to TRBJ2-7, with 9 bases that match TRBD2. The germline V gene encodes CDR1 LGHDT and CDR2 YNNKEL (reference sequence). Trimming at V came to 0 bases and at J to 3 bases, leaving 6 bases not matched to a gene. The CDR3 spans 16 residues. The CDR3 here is CASSQEGGRVLYEQYF. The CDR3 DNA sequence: TGTGCCAGCAGCCAAGAGGGCGGGAGGGTCCTCTACGAGCAGTACTTC.

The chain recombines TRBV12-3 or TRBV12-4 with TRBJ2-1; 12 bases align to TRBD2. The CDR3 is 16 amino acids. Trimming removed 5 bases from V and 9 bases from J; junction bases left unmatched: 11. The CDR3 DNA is TGTGCCAGCAGTCCCGGACTAGCGGGAATAGGAGGTGAGCAGTTCTTC. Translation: CASSPGLAGIGGEQFF.

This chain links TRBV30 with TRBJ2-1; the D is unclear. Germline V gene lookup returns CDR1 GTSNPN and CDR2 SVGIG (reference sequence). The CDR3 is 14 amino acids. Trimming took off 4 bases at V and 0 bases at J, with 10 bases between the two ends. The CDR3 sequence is CAWKDSSSYNEQFF. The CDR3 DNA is TGTGCCTGGAAAGACTCAAGCTCCTACAATGAGCAGTTCTTC.

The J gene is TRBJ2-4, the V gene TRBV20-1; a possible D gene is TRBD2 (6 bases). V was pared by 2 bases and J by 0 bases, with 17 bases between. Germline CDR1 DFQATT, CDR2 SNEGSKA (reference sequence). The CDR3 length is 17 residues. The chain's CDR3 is CSARRGAGDLAKNIQYF. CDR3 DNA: TGCAGTGCTAGACGCGGGGCAGGCGATCTAGCCAAAAACATTCAGTACTTC.

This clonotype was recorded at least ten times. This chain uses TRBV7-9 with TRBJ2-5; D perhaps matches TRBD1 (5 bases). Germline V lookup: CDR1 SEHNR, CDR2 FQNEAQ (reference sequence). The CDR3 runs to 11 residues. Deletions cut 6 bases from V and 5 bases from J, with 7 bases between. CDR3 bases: TGTGCCAGCAGTTCAGGGGAGACCCAGTACTTC. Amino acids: CASSSGETQYF.

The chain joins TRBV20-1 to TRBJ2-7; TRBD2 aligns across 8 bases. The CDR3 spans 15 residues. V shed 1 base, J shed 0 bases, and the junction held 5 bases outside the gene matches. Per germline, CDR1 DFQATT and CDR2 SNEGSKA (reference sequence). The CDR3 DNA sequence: TGCAGTGCTAGAGGGGCTAGCGGGCTCTCCTACGAGCAGTACTTC. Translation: CSARGASGLSYEQYF.

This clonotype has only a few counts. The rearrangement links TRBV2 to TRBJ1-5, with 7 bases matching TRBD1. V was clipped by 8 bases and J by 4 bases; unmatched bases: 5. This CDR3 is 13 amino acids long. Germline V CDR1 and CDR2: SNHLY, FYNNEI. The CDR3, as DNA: TGTGCCAGCGATAAGGGGGCAAATCAGCCCCAGCATTTT. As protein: CASDKGANQPQHF.